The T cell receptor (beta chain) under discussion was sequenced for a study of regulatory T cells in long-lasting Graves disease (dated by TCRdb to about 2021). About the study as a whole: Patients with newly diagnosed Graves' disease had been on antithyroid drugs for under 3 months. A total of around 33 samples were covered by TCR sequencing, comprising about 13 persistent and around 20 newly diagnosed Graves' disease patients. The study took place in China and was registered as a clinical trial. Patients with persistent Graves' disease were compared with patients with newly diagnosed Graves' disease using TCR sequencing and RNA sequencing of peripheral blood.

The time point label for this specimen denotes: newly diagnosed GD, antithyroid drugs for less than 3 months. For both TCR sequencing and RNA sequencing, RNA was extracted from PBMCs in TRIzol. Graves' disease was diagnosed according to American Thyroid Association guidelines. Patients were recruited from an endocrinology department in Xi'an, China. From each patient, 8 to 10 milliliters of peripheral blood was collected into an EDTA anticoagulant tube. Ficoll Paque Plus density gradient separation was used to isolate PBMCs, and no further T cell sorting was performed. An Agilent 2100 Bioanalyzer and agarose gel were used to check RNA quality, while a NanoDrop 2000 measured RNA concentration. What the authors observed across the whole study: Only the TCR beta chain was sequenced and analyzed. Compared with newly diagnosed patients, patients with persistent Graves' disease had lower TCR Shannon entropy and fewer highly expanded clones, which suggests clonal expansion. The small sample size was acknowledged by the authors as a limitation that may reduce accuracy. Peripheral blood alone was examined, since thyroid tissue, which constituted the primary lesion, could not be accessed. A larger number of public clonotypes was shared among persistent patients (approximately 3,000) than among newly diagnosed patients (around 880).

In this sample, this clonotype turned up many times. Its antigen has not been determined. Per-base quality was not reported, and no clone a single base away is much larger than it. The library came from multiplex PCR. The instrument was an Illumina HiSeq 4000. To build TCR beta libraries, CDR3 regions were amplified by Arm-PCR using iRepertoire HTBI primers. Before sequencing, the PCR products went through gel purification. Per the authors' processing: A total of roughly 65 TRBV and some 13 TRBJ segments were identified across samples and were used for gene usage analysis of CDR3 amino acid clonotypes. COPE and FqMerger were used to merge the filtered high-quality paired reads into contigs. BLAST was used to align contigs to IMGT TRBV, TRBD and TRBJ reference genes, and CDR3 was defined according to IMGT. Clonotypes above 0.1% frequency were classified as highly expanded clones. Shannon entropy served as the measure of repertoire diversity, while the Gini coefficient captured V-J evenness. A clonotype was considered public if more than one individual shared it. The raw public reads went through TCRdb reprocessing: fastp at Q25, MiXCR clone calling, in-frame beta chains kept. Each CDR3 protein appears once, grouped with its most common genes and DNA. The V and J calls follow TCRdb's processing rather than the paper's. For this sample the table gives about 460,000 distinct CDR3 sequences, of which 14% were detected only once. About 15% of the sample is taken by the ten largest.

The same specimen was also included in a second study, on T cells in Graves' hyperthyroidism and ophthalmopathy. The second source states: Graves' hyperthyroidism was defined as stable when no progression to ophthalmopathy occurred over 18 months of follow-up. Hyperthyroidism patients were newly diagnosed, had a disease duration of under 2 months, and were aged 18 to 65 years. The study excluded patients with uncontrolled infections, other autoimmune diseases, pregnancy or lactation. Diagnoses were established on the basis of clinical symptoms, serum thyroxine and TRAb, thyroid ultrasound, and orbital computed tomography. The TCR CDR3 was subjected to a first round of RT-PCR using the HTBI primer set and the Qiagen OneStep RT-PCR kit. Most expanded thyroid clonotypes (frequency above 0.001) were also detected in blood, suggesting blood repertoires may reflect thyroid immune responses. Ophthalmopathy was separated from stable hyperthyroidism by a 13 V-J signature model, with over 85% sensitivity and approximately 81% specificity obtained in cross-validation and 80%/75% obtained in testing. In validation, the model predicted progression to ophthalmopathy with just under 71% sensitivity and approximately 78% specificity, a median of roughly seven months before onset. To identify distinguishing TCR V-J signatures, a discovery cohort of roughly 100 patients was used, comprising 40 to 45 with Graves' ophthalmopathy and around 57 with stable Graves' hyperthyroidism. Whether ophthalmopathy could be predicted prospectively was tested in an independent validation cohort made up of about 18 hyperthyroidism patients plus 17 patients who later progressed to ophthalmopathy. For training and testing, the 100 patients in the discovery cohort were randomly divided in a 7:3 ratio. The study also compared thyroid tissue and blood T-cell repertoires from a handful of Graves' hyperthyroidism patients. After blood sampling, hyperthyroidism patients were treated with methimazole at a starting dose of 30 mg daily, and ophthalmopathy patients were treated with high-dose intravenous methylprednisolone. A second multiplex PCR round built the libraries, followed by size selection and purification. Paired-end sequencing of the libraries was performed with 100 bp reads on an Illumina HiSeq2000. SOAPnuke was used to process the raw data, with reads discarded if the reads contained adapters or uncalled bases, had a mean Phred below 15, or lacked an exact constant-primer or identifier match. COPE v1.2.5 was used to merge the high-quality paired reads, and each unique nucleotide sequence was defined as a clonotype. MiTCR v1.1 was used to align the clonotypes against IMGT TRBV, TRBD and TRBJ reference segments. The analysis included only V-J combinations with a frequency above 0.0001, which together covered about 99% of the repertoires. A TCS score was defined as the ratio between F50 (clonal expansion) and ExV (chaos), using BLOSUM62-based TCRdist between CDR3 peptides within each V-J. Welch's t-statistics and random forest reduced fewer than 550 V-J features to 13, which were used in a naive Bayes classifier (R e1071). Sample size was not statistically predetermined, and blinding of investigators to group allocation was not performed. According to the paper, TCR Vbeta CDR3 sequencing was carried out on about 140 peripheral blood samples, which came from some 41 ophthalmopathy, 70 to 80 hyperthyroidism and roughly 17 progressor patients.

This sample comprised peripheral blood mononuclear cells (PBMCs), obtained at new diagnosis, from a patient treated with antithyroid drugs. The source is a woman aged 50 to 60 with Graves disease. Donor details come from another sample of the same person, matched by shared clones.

The nucleotides are TGTGCCAGCAGCTTAGTGGTCCGAGGCACTGAAGCTTTCTTT. Its protein reads: CASSLVVRGTEAFF. The chain links TRBV11-1 with TRBJ1-1, with no D gene named confidently. Counted from cysteine to phenylalanine, this CDR3 has 14 amino acids. The read is trimmed to its CDR3 DNA, 42 bases read in frame from base 1. The V and J ends are trimmed by 1 base and 4 bases, leaving 10 bases between them. Sequences SGHAT (CDR1) and FQDESV (CDR2) are obtained from the germline V gene (reference sequence).